This T cell receptor beta chain was sequenced in a study of PD-L1 blockade in urothelial cancer. Looking at the study overall: From 0 to 3 prior chemotherapy regimens had been given to the patients.

Documented time point: peripheral blood 6 weeks after treatment start. Per patient, between 1 and 8 samples were collected at pretreatment and on-treatment time points. Study findings and constraints: Durable benefit accompanied greater 3-week expansion of tumor-associated blood clones.

With regard to this clone: Its antigen remains unknown.

Trimming left V 2 bases short and J 5 bases short, with 15 bases between. Germline CDR1 MGHRA, CDR2 YSYEKL. The CDR3 runs 16 residues. The templates were synthetic TCR analogs, and they were spiked into each PCR. Using immunoSEQ multiplex PCR, the repertoire was profiled, and TCRdb retains in-frame clones only, with some absent. The sample includes around 110,000 clones, around 93% of them seen just once. The chain uses TRBV4-1 and TRBJ2-2, with a tentative D call TRBD2 (7 bases). The sequence was collected from a man aged 60 to 75 with urothelial cancer. Sequences were derived from PBMCs, sampled around atezolizumab (anti-PD-L1) treatment. CDR3 in DNA: TGCGCCAGCAGCCAACTTGGGGGGGGCTTAACCGGGGAGCTGTTTTTT. Translated, it gives CASSQLGGGLTGELFF.